This T cell receptor beta chain was sequenced in a study of shared clonotypes between healthy human individuals. The germline V gene has CDR1 MNHEY and CDR2 SVGAGI. Trimming left V 0 bases short and J 12 bases short, with 18 bases between. The CDR3 has 15 amino acids. Healthy HIV-negative adults without recent acute infections or vaccinations served as donors. Naive CD4+ cells were CD45RA-selected; the remaining cells were memory. The DNA input per sorted-subset replicate PCR was about 0.2 ug, corresponding to roughly 30,000 T cell genomes. TCRdb keeps only in-frame clones here, not all; method: immunoSEQ multiplex PCR. The sample has about 2.3 million clones; roughly 93% are singletons.

The chain links TRBV6-5 to TRBJ2-1, with D perhaps assigned TRBD1 or TRBD2 (6 bases each). The sequence was obtained from a man aged 18 to 30 in good health. Some clones in this sample may be carry-over from other donors' samples. Sequencing was carried out using naive CD4+ T cells from PBMCs. Stated subset: CD45RA+ positively selected. In nucleotides, the CDR3 is TGTGCCAGCAGTTACTCGACGGGGGCCGTGACTGGGCAGTTCTTC. It yields the protein CASSYSTGAVTGQFF.